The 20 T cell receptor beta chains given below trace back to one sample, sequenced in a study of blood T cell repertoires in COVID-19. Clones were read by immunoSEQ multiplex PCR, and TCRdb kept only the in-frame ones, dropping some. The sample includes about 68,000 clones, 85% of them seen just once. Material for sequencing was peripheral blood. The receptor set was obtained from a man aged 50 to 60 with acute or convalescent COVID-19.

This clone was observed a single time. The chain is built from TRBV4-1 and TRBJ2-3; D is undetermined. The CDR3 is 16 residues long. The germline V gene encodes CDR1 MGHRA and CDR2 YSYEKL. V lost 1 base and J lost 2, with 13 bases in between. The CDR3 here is CASSQGRKRDTDTQYF. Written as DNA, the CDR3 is TGCGCCAGCAGCCAAGGGCGGAAGCGCGACACAGATACGCAGTATTTT.

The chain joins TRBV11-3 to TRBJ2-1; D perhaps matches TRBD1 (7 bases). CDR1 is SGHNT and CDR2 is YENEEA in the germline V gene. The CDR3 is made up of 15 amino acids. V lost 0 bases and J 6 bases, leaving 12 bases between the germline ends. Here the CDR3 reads CASSLEGQGGNEQFF. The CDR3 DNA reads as TGTGCCAGCAGCTTAGAAGGGCAGGGGGGCAATGAGCAGTTCTTC.

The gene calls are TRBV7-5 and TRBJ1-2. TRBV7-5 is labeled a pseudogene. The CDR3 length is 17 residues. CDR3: CARSLAGREVGNYGYTF. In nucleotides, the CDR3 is TGTGCCAGAAGCTTAGCTGGCAGGGAGGTAGGTAACTATGGCTACACCTTC.

This CDR3 reads CAWSVPPRSYEQYV. The CDR3 coding sequence is TGTGCCTGGAGTGTACCCCCCAGATCGTACGAGCAGTACGTC. The V call is TRBV30, the J call TRBJ2-7; unclear D gene. V was clipped by 0 bases and J by 4 bases, with 13 bases between them. This CDR3 is 14 amino acids long. Germline assignment: CDR1 GTSNPN and CDR2 SVGIG (reference sequence).

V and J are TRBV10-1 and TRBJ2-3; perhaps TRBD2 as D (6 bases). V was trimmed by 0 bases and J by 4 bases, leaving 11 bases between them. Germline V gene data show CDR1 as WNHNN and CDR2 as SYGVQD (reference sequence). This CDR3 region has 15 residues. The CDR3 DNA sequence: TGCGCCAGCAGTGAGTCGTTGCGGGGAGCAGATACGCAGTATTTT. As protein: CASSESLRGADTQYF.

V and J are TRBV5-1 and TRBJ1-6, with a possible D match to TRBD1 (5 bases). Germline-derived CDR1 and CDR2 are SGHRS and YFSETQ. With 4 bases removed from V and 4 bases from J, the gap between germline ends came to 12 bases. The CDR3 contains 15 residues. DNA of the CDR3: TGCGCCAGCAGCCCCCAGGGCCCTTATAATTCACCCCTCCACTTT. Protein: CASSPQGPYNSPLHF.

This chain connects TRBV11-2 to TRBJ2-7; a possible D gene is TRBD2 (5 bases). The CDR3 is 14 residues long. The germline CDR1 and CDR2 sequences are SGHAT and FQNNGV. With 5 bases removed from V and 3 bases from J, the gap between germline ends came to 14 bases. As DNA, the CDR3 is TGTGCCAGCAGCCCCTCCCGGGGATACTACGAGCAGTACTTC. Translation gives CASSPSRGYYEQYF.

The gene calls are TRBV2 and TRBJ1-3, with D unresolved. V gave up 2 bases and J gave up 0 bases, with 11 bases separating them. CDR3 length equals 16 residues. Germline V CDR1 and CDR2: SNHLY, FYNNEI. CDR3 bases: TGTGCCAGCAGTGAACTCTCTAGGATCTCTGGAAACACCATATATTTT. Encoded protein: CASSELSRISGNTIYF.

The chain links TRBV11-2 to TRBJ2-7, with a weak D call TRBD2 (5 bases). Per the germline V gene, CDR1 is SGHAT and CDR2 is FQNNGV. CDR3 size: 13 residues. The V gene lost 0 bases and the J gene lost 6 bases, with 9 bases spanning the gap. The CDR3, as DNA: TGTGCCAGCAGCTTAGACCGACGGGGCGAGCAGTACTTC. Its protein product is CASSLDRRGEQYF.

This CDR3 is CASSLGHPTNYGYTF. The CDR3 bases are TGCGCCAGCAGCTTGGGACACCCTACTAACTATGGCTACACCTTC. V usage is TRBV5-1 and J usage is TRBJ1-2, with D uncertain. In germline, CDR1 is SGHRS, CDR2 YFSETQ. Trimming stripped 0 bases from V and 0 bases from J, with 9 bases between. This CDR3 contains 15 residues.

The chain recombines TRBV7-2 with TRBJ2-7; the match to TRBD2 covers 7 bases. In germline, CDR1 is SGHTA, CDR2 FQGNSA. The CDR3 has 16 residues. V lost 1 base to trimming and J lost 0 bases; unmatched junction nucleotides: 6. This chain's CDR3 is CASSLEFAGVSYEQYF. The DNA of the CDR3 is TGTGCCAGCAGCTTAGAATTTGCGGGGGTCTCCTACGAGCAGTACTTC. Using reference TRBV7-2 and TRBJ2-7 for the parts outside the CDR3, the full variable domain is GAGVSQSPSNKVTEKGKDVELRCDPISGHTALYWYRQSLGQGLEFLIYFQGNSAPDKSGLPSDRFSAERTGGSVSTLTIQRTQQEDSAVYLCASSLEFAGVSYEQYFGPGTRLTVT.

CDR3 DNA sequence: TGCGCCAGCAGCTCCGGGACAGGAAACACCGGGGAGCTGTTTTTT. This sequence encodes CASSSGTGNTGELFF. The chain has TRBV5-1 and TRBJ2-2; 8 bases line up with TRBD1. Germline lookup yields CDR1 SGHRS and CDR2 YFSETQ. V lost 3 bases to trimming and J lost 2 bases; unmatched junction nucleotides: 3. The CDR3 length is 15 residues.

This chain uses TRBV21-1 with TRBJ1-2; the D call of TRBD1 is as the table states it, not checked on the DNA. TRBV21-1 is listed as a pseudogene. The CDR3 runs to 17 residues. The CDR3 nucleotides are TGTGCCAGCAGCAAAGCGGTCAGGGTCGACGGTAACTATGGCTACACCTTC. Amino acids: CASSKAVRVDGNYGYTF.

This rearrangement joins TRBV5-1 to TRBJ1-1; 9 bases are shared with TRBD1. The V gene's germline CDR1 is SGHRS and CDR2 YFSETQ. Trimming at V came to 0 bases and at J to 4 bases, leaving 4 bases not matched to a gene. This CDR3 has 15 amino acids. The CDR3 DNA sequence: TGCGCCAGCAGCTTGGTGATGACAGGGGGCACTGAAGCTTTCTTT. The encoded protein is CASSLVMTGGTEAFF.

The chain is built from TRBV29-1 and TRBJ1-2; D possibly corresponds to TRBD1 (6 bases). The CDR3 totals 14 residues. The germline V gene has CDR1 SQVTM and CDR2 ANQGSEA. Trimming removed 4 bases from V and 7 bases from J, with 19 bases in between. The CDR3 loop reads CSVASATGNGGYTF. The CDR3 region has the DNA TGCAGCGTTGCCTCAGCTACAGGGAATGGTGGCTACACCTTC. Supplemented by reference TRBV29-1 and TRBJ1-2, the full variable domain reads SAVISQKPSRDICQRGTSLTIQCQVDSQVTMMFWYRQQPGQSLTLIATANQGSEATYESGFVIDKFPISRPNLTFSTLTVSNMSPEDSSIYLCSVASATGNGGYTFGSGTRLTVV.

This chain's CDR3 is CASSLVWGPLPGELFF. The CDR3 nucleotides are TGTGCCAGCAGCTTAGTATGGGGGCCCCTCCCCGGGGAGCTGTTTTTT. The rearrangement links TRBV7-8 to TRBJ2-2; D is perhaps TRBD1 (6 bases). This CDR3 spans 16 amino acids. Trimming cost V 1 base and J 6 bases, with 15 bases left between them. Germline V gene sequence: CDR1 SGHVS, CDR2 FQNEAQ. Full variable domain (outside the CDR3, taken from reference TRBV7-8 and TRBJ2-2): GAGVSQSPRYKVAKRGQDVALRCDPISGHVSLFWYQQALGQGPEFLTYFQNEAQLDKSGLPSDRFFAERPEGSVSTLKIQRTQQEDSAVYLCASSLVWGPLPGELFFGEGSRLTVL.

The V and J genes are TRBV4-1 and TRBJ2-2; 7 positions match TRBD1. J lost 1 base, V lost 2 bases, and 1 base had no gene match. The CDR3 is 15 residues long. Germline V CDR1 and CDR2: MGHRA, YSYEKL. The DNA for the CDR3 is TGCGCCAGCAGCCAACACAGGGGGAACACCGGGGAGCTGTTTTTT. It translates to CASSQHRGNTGELFF.

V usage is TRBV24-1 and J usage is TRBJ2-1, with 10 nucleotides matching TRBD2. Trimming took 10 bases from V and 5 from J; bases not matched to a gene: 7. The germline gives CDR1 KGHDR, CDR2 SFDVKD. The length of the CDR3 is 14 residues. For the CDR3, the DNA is TGTGCCACTACCAGCGGGGGGGTTCACAATGAGCAGTTCTTC. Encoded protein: CATTSGGVHNEQFF.

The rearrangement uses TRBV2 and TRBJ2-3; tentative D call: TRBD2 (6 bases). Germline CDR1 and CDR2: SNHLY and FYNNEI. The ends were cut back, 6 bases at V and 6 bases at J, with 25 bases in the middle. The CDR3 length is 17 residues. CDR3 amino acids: CASSAAVGVGGGDTQYF. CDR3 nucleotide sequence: TGTGCCAGCAGCGCTGCCGTTGGGGTCGGGGGAGGCGATACGCAGTATTTT.

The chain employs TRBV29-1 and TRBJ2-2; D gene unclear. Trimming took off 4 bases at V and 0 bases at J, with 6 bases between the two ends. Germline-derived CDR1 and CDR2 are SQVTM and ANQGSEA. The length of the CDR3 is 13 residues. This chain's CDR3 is CSVVGANTGELFF. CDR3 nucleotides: TGCAGCGTTGTGGGCGCGAACACCGGGGAGCTGTTTTTT.